These 26 T cell receptor beta chains originate from one sample sequenced in a study of tissue T cells after allogeneic stem cell transplantation (dated by TCRdb to the early 2020s). This specimen's time point label, interpreted: mouse harvest day 14 after allogeneic transplant. Each mouse graft consisted of 10^7 T-cell-depleted bone marrow cells plus 10^6 splenic CD5+ T cells and was given by tail vein injection. Receptors were amplified or captured by the immunoSEQ multiplex PCR assay. What TCRdb holds here is the immuneACCESS table cut down to in-frame rearrangements. Part of the clones is not present; checked against another copy, under half of the missing clones reflect an unresolved V gene, and the others are unexplained. This sample gives 1,500 to 2,000 clones in total; approximately 49% of them show up just once. The leading ten clones occupy 20% to 25% of the sample. The sample consisted of gut tissue. The receptors derive from a female BALB/c mouse given C57BL/6 T cells with graft-versus-host disease after an allogeneic hematopoietic cell transplant.

This clone is a singleton in its sample. Mouse gene names apply. The CDR3 end is not reached by the read, which stops 1 residue before it; the germline J gene fills it in. The chain has TRBV26 and TRBJ2-5; no reliable D call. The germline gives CDR1 KGHPV, CDR2 FQNQEV (reference sequence). This CDR3 comprises 14 residues. V was pared by 3 bases and J by 2 bases, with 9 bases between. This CDR3 reads CASSLGVAQDTQYF. The sequenced CDR3 bases are TGTGCCAGCAGTCTCGGGGTTGCCCAAGACACCCAGTAC.

In its sample, this clone is large (0.1 to 1%). Gene names follow the mouse nomenclature. The CDR3 DNA, read in part, is TGCACCTGCAGTGCAGTACTGGGGGGGTTTAGTGCAGAAACGCTGTAT. Translation gives CTCSAVLGGFSAETLY. The CDR3 reads in full as CTCSAVLGGFSAETLYF. This chain joins TRBV1 and TRBJ2-3; 10 nucleotides match TRBD2. The read finishes 1 residue shy of the CDR3 end, and the germline J gene is used to complete it. Germline-derived CDR1 and CDR2 are NSQYPW and LRSPGD (reference sequence). There are 17 residues in the CDR3. V lost 1 base to trimming and J lost 0 bases; unmatched junction nucleotides: 4.

As regards this clone: The gene names given are mouse names. The read terminates 1 residue ahead of where the CDR3 ends, so the germline J gene completes it. The genes are TRBV26 and TRBJ1-3; 8 bases fit TRBD1. Unmatched junction bases numbered 4, after V lost 7 bases and J lost 2 bases. Germline lookup yields CDR1 KGHPV and CDR2 FQNQEV (reference sequence). This CDR3 spans 14 amino acids. CDR3 DNA, as far as it was read: TGTGCCAGCACCTTGACAGGGGCTGGAAATACGCTCTAT. Its translation: CASTLTGAGNTLY. The full CDR3 protein is CASTLTGAGNTLYF.

As to this clone: Each gene name is a mouse one. Read sequence stops 1 residue before the CDR3 end, and the germline J gene provides the missing end. The genes are TRBV13-1 and TRBJ2-1; 10 bases fit TRBD2. CDR3 length: 15 amino acids. The germline V gene encodes CDR1 NSHNY and CDR2 SYGAGN. The junction had 4 bases not matched to a gene; V was cut back by 0 bases and J by 7 bases. The CDR3 bases that were read are TGTGCCAGCAGTGATGCTGGGGGGGCGATGGCTGAGCAGTTC. Translated, it gives CASSDAGGAMAEQF. The entire CDR3 is CASSDAGGAMAEQFF.

Only one count was recorded for this clone. Each gene name is a mouse one. The missing CDR3 end, 1 residue past where the read stops, is filled in from the germline J gene. The genes are TRBV5 and TRBJ2-3; 9 bases are shared with TRBD1. V shed 4 bases and J 2 bases; nucleotides not matched to a gene: 7. The CDR3 runs 16 residues. The germline V gene has CDR1 LGHNA and CDR2 YNLKQL (reference sequence). This chain's CDR3 is CASSLIGTGFAETLYF. CDR3 DNA, as far as it was read: TGTGCCAGCAGCCTTATCGGGACAGGGTTTGCAGAAACGCTGTAT.

A remark on this clone: The listed genes are named as in mouse. Read data end 1 residue before the CDR3 end; the end is taken from the germline J gene. This chain links TRBV26 with TRBJ2-3, with a tentative D call TRBD1 (5 bases). The germline V and J ends were trimmed by 3 bases and 1 base, with 8 bases remaining between them. Germline CDR1 reads KGHPV; CDR2 reads FQNQEV (reference sequence). This CDR3 has 14 residues. CDR3 loop: CASSLGRGAETLYF. The DNA read from the CDR3 is TGTGCCAGCAGTCTAGGCAGGGGTGCAGAAACGCTGTAT. Drawing the rest from reference TRBV26 and TRBJ2-3, the complete variable domain is NSKVIQTPRYLVKGQGQKAKMRCIPEKGHPVVFWYQQNKNNEFKFLINFQNQEVLQQIDMTEKRFSAECPSNSPCSLEIQSSEAGDSALYLCASSLGRGAETLYFGSGTRLTVL.

Remarks on this clone: The gene symbols are mouse symbols. The CDR3 end is not reached by the read, which stops 1 residue before it; the germline J gene fills it in. The chain couples TRBV3 to TRBJ1-2, with TRBD1 matching over 9 bases. The CDR3 is made up of 15 amino acids. Trimming took 4 bases from V and 3 from J; bases not matched to a gene: 6. Germline V gene data show CDR1 as SNHLY and CDR2 as FYNGKV (reference sequence). This chain's CDR3 is CASSSDGTGYSDYTF. CDR3 bases read: TGTGCCAGCAGCTCAGACGGGACAGGGTACTCCGACTACACC.

In regard to this clone: Genes here carry mouse names. Read coverage stops 1 residue before the CDR3 terminus; the germline J gene supplies the remainder. This chain joins TRBV31 and TRBJ1-2; 9 bases agree with TRBD1. V was pared by 0 bases and J by 5 bases, with 1 base of the junction left unmatched. The CDR3 has 13 amino acids. In germline, CDR1 is GKSSPN, CDR2 SITVG. Partial CDR3 DNA: TGTGCCTGGAGTCTAGGACAGGGGTCCGACTACACC. Translated, it gives CAWSLGQGSDYT. The entire CDR3 protein reads CAWSLGQGSDYTF.

This clone was seen a handful of times. Gene names and germline match the mouse. The read halts 1 residue ahead of the CDR3 end, with the missing end drawn from the germline J gene. The J gene is TRBJ2-1, the V gene TRBV19, with D possibly matching TRBD1 (6 bases). Per germline, CDR1 FNHDT and CDR2 SITEND (reference sequence). V was cut by 4 bases and J by 5 bases, with 10 bases left in between. This CDR3 contains 13 residues. CDR3 bases read: TGTGCCAGCAGTCCCCAGGGGCATGCTGAGCAGTTC. It encodes CASSPQGHAEQF. From start to end, the CDR3 is CASSPQGHAEQFF.

Concerning this clone itself: Gene names and germline match the mouse. CDR3 in amino acids: CASGDATGGEDTQYF. The sequenced part of the CDR3 DNA is TGTGCCAGCGGTGATGCCACTGGGGGGGAAGACACCCAGTAC. The chain combines TRBV13-2 with TRBJ2-5; 10 bases agree with TRBD2. The read ends 1 residue early relative to the CDR3; the germline J gene fills the gap. V gave up 0 bases and J gave up 4 bases; unmatched junction bases: 2. The CDR3 is 15 residues long. CDR1 and CDR2 (germline): NNHNN, SYGAGS (reference sequence).

This clone showed up just a few times. Gene and germline names: mouse. The CDR3 goes on 1 residue after the read ends, and that part is filled in from the germline J gene. The rearrangement uses TRBV3 and TRBJ1-2; the D is unclear. The CDR3 length is 12 residues. Trimming removed 4 bases at V and 4 bases at J, with 7 bases between. Per germline, CDR1 SNHLY and CDR2 FYNGKV (reference sequence). The CDR3 loop is CASSSGGSDYTF. Partial CDR3 DNA: TGTGCCAGCAGCTCAGGAGGCTCCGACTACACC.

As concerns this clone: Gene names are mouse gene names. The CDR3 end falls 1 residue outside the read, so it is completed with the germline J gene. The V gene is TRBV3, the J gene TRBJ2-7, with 7 bases identical to TRBD2. The CDR3 loop spans 14 amino acids. V dropped 0 bases and J dropped 3; count of bases not matched to a gene: 2. CDR1 and CDR2 (germline): SNHLY, FYNGKV (reference sequence). The covered CDR3 bases are TGTGCCAGCAGCTTAGCCGGGGGGGTCTATGAACAGTAC. This encodes CASSLAGGVYEQY. The CDR3 reads in full as CASSLAGGVYEQYF.

This clone was counted a few times. Gene and germline names: mouse. The read halts 1 residue ahead of the CDR3 end, with the missing end drawn from the germline J gene. This sequence joins TRBV3 and TRBJ2-2; D perhaps matches TRBD2 (5 bases). Trimming left V 0 bases short and J 0 bases short, with 8 bases between. This CDR3 has 16 amino acids. The germline gives CDR1 SNHLY, CDR2 FYNGKV (reference sequence). The CDR3 sequence: CASSLALGANTGQLYF. The sequenced part of the CDR3 DNA is TGTGCCAGCAGCTTAGCGCTGGGTGCAAACACCGGGCAGCTCTAC.

This clone occurred a few times. These gene names are mouse names. From the germline J gene comes the end of the CDR3, since the read stops 1 residue before it. V is TRBV23 and J is TRBJ1-2; TRBD1, the table's D call, lacks a check against the DNA. CDR1 KGHTA and CDR2 FQNQQP come from the germline V gene. This CDR3 region has 13 residues. Incomplete CDR3 DNA: TGCTCCAGCAGTCAGGGACAGGGCTCCGACTACACC. It yields the protein CSSSQGQGSDYT. Given in full, the CDR3 is CSSSQGQGSDYTF.

Notes on this clone: Genes and germline are mouse. The read gets to within 1 residue of the CDR3 end, and the germline J gene fills in the rest. The chain carries TRBV26 and TRBJ2-4, with unresolved D. Trimming removed 3 bases at V and 9 bases at J, with 10 bases between. The CDR3 covers 12 residues. Germline lookup yields CDR1 KGHPV and CDR2 FQNQEV (reference sequence). CDR3 loop: CASSLAEETLYF. The CDR3 bases that were read are TGTGCCAGCAGTCTCGCCGAGGAGACCTTGTAC.

With regard to this clone: Mouse germline and gene names are used. From the germline J gene comes the end of the CDR3, since the read stops 1 residue before it. This chain uses TRBV4 with TRBJ2-3; 11 bases match TRBD2. V trimming: 4 bases; J trimming: 0 bases; junction bases outside the gene matches: 3. Germline CDR1 LGHDT, CDR2 YNNKQL (reference sequence). The length of the CDR3 is 16 residues. The CDR3 bases that were read are TGTGCCAGCAGCTCCGGACTGGGGGGTAGTGCAGAAACGCTGTAT. Residues: CASSSGLGGSAETLY. From start to end, the CDR3 is CASSSGLGGSAETLYF.

To note about this clone: The genes and germline here are from mouse. The CDR3 goes on 1 residue after the read ends, and that part is filled in from the germline J gene. The chain couples TRBV26 to TRBJ1-2; D gene unclear. V was cut by 2 bases and J by 0 bases, with 4 bases left in between. The CDR3 is 13 amino acids. Germline values: CDR1 KGHPV, CDR2 FQNQEV (reference sequence). CDR3 DNA (partial): TGTGCCAGCAGTCTGGAAGCAAACTCCGACTACACC. The encoded protein is CASSLEANSDYT. The entire CDR3 sequence reads CASSLEANSDYTF.

Of note for this clone: Gene names and germline match the mouse. The read terminates 1 residue before the CDR3 end, so the remaining end is supplied by the germline J gene. This rearrangement joins TRBV12-2 to TRBJ2-5, with a possible D match to TRBD1 (6 bases). Germline V gene data show CDR1 as SGHLS and CDR2 as HYDKME. V lost 4 bases, J lost 2 bases, and 9 bases lay in between. CDR3 length equals 13 residues. The DNA read from the CDR3 is TGTGCCAGCTCCAGGGACATCCAAGACACCCAGTAC. Its protein product is CASSRDIQDTQY. From start to end, the CDR3 is CASSRDIQDTQYF.

This clone was seen a handful of times. All gene names here are mouse names. The chain's CDR3 is CAWSLRRGRETLYF. CDR3 bases read: TGTGCCTGGAGTCTGCGCAGGGGAAGGGAAACGCTGTAT. This chain joins TRBV31 and TRBJ2-3; maybe TRBD1 (6 bases). The DNA ends 1 residue before the CDR3 does, and the rest of the CDR3 is filled in from the germline J gene. CDR1 and CDR2 from the germline V gene are GKSSPN and SITVG. V shed 0 bases and J shed 6 bases, with 13 bases lying between them. The CDR3 consists of 14 residues.

Notes on this clone: Gene labels here are mouse ones. The read ends 1 residue early relative to the CDR3; the germline J gene fills the gap. The chain uses TRBV16 and TRBJ1-1, with D possibly TRBD1 on 6 matching bases. The CDR3 is made up of 14 amino acids. V lost 1 base and J 3 bases, leaving 9 bases between the germline ends. CDR1 and CDR2 (germline): SGHSA, FRNQAP. The CDR3 protein is CASSLVGGHTEVFF. Partial CDR3 DNA: TGTGCAAGCAGCTTAGTGGGGGGGCACACAGAAGTCTTC.

This clone occurred once. Mouse gene names and germline throughout. The CDR3 reads CASRNQDTQYF. The CDR3 bases that were read are TGTGCAAGCAGGAACCAAGACACCCAGTAC. This chain connects TRBV16 to TRBJ2-5; D not certain. With the read ending 1 residue before the CDR3 end, the germline J gene is used to fill in that end. The ends were cut back, 6 bases at V and 0 bases at J, with 1 base in the middle. The germline gives CDR1 SGHSA, CDR2 FRNQAP. This CDR3 contains 11 residues.

About this clone itself: These gene names are mouse names. The CDR3 extends 1 residue past the end of the read, so its final part is completed from the germline J gene. The chain couples TRBV3 to TRBJ1-5, with D maybe TRBD1 (6 bases). Trimming left V 5 bases short and J 0 bases short, with 11 bases between. The V gene's germline CDR1 is SNHLY and CDR2 FYNGKV (reference sequence). The CDR3 length is 15 residues. The CDR3 DNA, read in part, is TGTGCCAGCAGCCCTGGGACATATAACAACCAGGCTCCGCTT. Its protein product is CASSPGTYNNQAPL. The CDR3 reads in full as CASSPGTYNNQAPLF.

Regarding this clone: Here the gene names and germline are mouse. Coverage ceases 1 residue before the CDR3 finishes, and the germline J gene fills in the end. This chain connects TRBV26 to TRBJ1-1; D gene ambiguous. Germline loops: CDR1 KGHPV, CDR2 FQNQEV (reference sequence). The CDR3 contains 12 residues. The V end lost 2 bases, the J end lost 6 bases, and 7 bases lay between the germline ends. CDR3 sequence: CASSLPGPEVFF. CDR3 bases read: TGTGCCAGCAGTCTGCCGGGCCCAGAAGTCTTC.

About this clone: A far larger clone is only one base removed, so a read error is likely. Gene names and germline match the mouse. The CDR3 extends 1 residue past the end of the read, so its final part is completed from the germline J gene. The V and J genes are TRBV1 and TRBJ2-7, with no clear D. Germline V CDR1 and CDR2: NSQYPW, LRSPGD (reference sequence). Trimming stripped 3 bases from V and 4 bases from J, with 7 bases between. The CDR3 sequence is 12 residues long. CDR3 loop: CTCSARQYEQYF. Incomplete CDR3 DNA: TGCACCTGCAGTGCGCGACAATATGAACAGTAC.

For this clone: Each gene name is a mouse one. The read gets to within 1 residue of the CDR3 end, and the germline J gene fills in the rest. The rearrangement joins TRBV26 to TRBJ1-1, with D tentatively TRBD1 (6 bases). The CDR3 covers 13 residues. V was shortened by 4 bases and J by 7 bases, with 13 bases between the two germline ends. CDR1 and CDR2 from the germline V gene are KGHPV and FQNQEV (reference sequence). This CDR3 reads CASSPSGGGEVFF. CDR3 DNA, as far as it was read: TGTGCCAGCAGTCCCAGTGGAGGGGGAGAAGTCTTC. Drawing the rest from reference TRBV26 and TRBJ1-1, the complete variable domain is NSKVIQTPRYLVKGQGQKAKMRCIPEKGHPVVFWYQQNKNNEFKFLINFQNQEVLQQIDMTEKRFSAECPSNSPCSLEIQSSEAGDSALYLCASSPSGGGEVFFGKGTRLTVV.

In this sample, this clone turned up a few times. The germline and genes are mouse ones. The read terminates 1 residue ahead of where the CDR3 ends, so the germline J gene completes it. The genes are TRBV13-2 and TRBJ2-7; maybe TRBD2 (5 bases). The CDR3 length is 13 residues. The germline gives CDR1 NNHNN, CDR2 SYGAGS (reference sequence). V lost 1 base to trimming and J lost 2 bases, with 7 bases between them. The sequenced CDR3 bases are TGTGCCAGCGGTGATTGGGGAACCTATGAACAGTAC. It translates to CASGDWGTYEQY. The whole CDR3 protein reads CASGDWGTYEQYF.